What follows are 7 T cell receptor beta chains derived from one specimen sequenced in a study of blood T cell repertoires in COVID-19. Sequenced by immunoSEQ multiplex PCR; TCRdb stores in-frame clones only, minus some. The data contain about 130,000 clones, more than 70% of them singletons. Sequenced material: peripheral blood. Receptors originate from a woman aged 55-70 years with acute or convalescent COVID-19.

CDR3 region: CASSSTGTEDGQPQHF. In nucleotides, the CDR3 is TGTGCCAGCAGTTCCACCGGGACTGAAGACGGCCAGCCCCAGCATTTT. The rearrangement joins TRBV28 to TRBJ1-5; TRBD1 might be the D (5 bases). Germline CDR1 and CDR2: MDHEN and SYDVKM. The CDR3 runs 16 residues. V was clipped by 4 bases and J by 7 bases, with 20 bases between them. Full variable domain (rest looked up from reference TRBV28 and TRBJ1-5): DVKVTQSSRYLVKRTGEKVFLECVQDMDHENMFWYRQDPGLGLRLIYFSYDVKMKEKGDIPEGYSVSREKKERFSLILESASTNQTSMYLCASSSTGTEDGQPQHFGDGTRLSIL.

The chain combines TRBV4-1 with TRBJ1-1; perhaps TRBD1 as D (6 bases). V lost 2 bases to trimming and J lost 3 bases, with 10 bases between them. The CDR3 length is 14 residues. Germline assignment: CDR1 MGHRA and CDR2 YSYEKL. The CDR3 bases are TGCGCCAGCAGCCAAAGGGGGGGGGACACTGAAGCTTTCTTT. Encoded protein: CASSQRGGDTEAFF.

This chain uses TRBV5-6 with TRBJ1-4; possibly TRBD1 for D (6 bases). Looked up from germline, CDR1 is SGHDT and CDR2 is YYEEEE. The CDR3 totals 12 residues. The ends were cut back, 1 base at V and 12 bases at J, with 10 bases in the middle. This CDR3 is CASSLTGFELFF. CDR3 nucleotide sequence: TGTGCCAGCAGCTTGACAGGGTTCGAACTGTTTTTT.

The chain carries TRBV29-1 and TRBJ2-1; 8 bases map to TRBD2. After removal of 3 bases from V and 8 bases from J, the junction contained 9 bases not matched to a gene. The CDR3 is 14 residues long. Germline assignment: CDR1 SQVTM and CDR2 ANQGSEA. The CDR3 sequence is CSVDLRLARHEQFF. The CDR3 DNA reads TGCAGCGTTGACCTCCGACTAGCGAGGCATGAGCAGTTCTTC.

The rearrangement joins TRBV6-6 to TRBJ2-7, with D uncertain. Germline V gives CDR1 MNHNY, CDR2 SVGAGI (reference sequence). V was shortened by 0 bases and J by 2 bases, with 11 bases between the two germline ends. This CDR3 comprises 15 residues. In nucleotides, the CDR3 is TGTGCCAGCAGTTACTCACAGACAAGTCCCTACGAGCAGTACTTC. Its translation is CASSYSQTSPYEQYF.

The rearrangement joins TRBV5-1 to TRBJ2-1; 14 nucleotides match TRBD2. Germline CDR1 is SGHRS and CDR2 is YFSETQ. The CDR3 is made up of 14 amino acids. Trimming cost V 6 bases and J 7 bases; bases outside gene matches: 3. DNA for the CDR3: TGCGCCAGCACCGGACTAGCGGGAGGAAATGAGCAGTTCTTC. It translates to CASTGLAGGNEQFF. The full variable domain, completed using reference TRBV5-1 and TRBJ2-1, is KAGVTQTPRYLIKTRGQQVTLSCSPISGHRSVSWYQQTPGQGLQFLFEYFSETQRNKGNFPGRFSGRQFSNSRSEMNVSTLELGDSALYLCASTGLAGGNEQFFGPGTRLTVL.

The rearrangement uses TRBV30 and TRBJ1-4; TRBD1 might be the D (6 bases). This CDR3 contains 15 residues. The V end lost 3 bases, the J end lost 8 bases, and 19 bases lay between the germline ends. Germline V gene sequence: CDR1 GTSNPN, CDR2 SVGIG (reference sequence). Here the CDR3 DNA reads TGTGCCTGGAGGAGGCGACAGGCCTCGGGAGAAAAACTGTTTTTT. Its translation is CAWRRRQASGEKLFF.